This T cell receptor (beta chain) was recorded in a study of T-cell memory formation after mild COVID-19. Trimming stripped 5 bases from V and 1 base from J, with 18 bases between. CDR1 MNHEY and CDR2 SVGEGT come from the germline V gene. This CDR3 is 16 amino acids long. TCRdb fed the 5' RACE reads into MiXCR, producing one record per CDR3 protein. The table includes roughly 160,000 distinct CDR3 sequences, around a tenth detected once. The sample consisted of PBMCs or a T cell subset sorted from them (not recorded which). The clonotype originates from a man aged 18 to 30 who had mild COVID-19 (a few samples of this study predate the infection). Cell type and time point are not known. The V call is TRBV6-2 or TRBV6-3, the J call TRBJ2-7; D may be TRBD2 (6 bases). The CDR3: CASSRPGLAGSYEQYF. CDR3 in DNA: TGTGCCAGCAGTCGCCCGGGACTGGCGGGATCCTACGAGCAGTACTTC.